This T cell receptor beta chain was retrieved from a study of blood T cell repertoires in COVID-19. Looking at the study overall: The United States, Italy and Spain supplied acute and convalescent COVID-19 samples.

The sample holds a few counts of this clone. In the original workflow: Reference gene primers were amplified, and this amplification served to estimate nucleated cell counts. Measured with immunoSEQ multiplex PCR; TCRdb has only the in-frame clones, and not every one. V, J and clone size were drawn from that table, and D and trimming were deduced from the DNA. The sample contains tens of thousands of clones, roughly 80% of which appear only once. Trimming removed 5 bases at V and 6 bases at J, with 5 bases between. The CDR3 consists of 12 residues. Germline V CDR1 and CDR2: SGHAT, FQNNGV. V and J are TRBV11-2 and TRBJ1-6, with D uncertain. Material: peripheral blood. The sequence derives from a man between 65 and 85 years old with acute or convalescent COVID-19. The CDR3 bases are TGTGCCAGCAGCCCCGGTAATTCACCCCTCCACTTT. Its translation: CASSPGNSPLHF.